One and the same sample provided the 9 T cell receptor beta chains below, sequenced in a study of cytomegalovirus exposure and HLA in healthy donors. PCR involved 60 Vbeta and 13 Jbeta primers. Using immunoSEQ multiplex PCR, the repertoire was profiled, and TCRdb retains in-frame clones only, with some absent. This sample contains about 120,000 clones. Sequencing used PBMCs. The receptors were sampled from a man younger than 40 in good health and CMV-seronegative.

The chain links TRBV25-1 to TRBJ2-2; 9 positions match TRBD1. The V gene's germline CDR1 is MGHDK and CDR2 SYGVNS. The CDR3 runs 15 residues. After removal of 5 bases from V and 3 bases from J, the junction contained 4 bases not matched to a gene. CDR3 bases: TGTGCCAGCAGTCCTGACAGGGGGTACACCGGGGAGCTGTTTTTT. This codes for CASSPDRGYTGELFF.

The chain couples TRBV5-1 to TRBJ2-4; D is perhaps TRBD1 (5 bases). The V and J ends lost 3 bases and 3 bases respectively, with 19 bases between them. This CDR3 comprises 17 residues. The germline CDR1 and CDR2 sequences are SGHRS and YFSETQ. In DNA, the CDR3 is TGCGCCAGCAGCTCCCTCCCCGCAGGGTTTGGCAAAAACATTCAGTACTTC. It is translated as CASSSLPAGFGKNIQYF.

This chain links TRBV5-1 with TRBJ2-4; the match to TRBD1 covers 7 bases. The V gene's germline CDR1 is SGHRS and CDR2 YFSETQ. The CDR3 loop spans 14 amino acids. After removal of 3 bases from V and 11 bases from J, the junction contained 11 bases not matched to a gene. The CDR3 nucleotides read TGCGCCAGCAGCTCGGGACAGACCGCTGGCCTTCAGTACTTC. Its translation: CASSSGQTAGLQYF.

DNA for the CDR3: TGTGCCAGCAGGGGACAGGGAACCCACGAGCAGTACTTC. Residues: CASRGQGTHEQYF. This chain links TRBV6-5 with TRBJ2-7; 9 nucleotides align to TRBD1. Germline assignment: CDR1 MNHEY and CDR2 SVGAGI. V dropped 6 bases and J dropped 5; count of bases not matched to a gene: 5. This CDR3 has 13 residues.

This chain uses TRBV6-5 with TRBJ1-4; 9 nucleotides align to TRBD1. The length of the CDR3 is 13 residues. With 6 bases clipped from V and 8 bases from J, the junction kept 4 bases outside the gene matches. Germline V gene sequence: CDR1 MNHEY, CDR2 SVGAGI. The CDR3 DNA reads as TGTGCCAGCAGGGGACAGGGCGGGGAAAAACTGTTTTTT. Protein sequence: CASRGQGGEKLFF.

The chain carries TRBV18 and TRBJ1-1; D possibly corresponds to TRBD1 (6 bases). The CDR3 extends over 14 amino acids. Germline-derived CDR1 and CDR2 are KGHSH and LQKENI. Trimming pared 5 bases from V and 5 bases from J, leaving 15 bases between. The CDR3 region is CASSRTAHLTEAFF. DNA for the CDR3: TGTGCCAGCTCAAGGACAGCTCATCTTACTGAAGCTTTCTTT.

The V call is TRBV5-1, the J call TRBJ2-3, with D possibly being TRBD2 (5 bases). The V gene's germline CDR1 is SGHRS and CDR2 YFSETQ. V dropped 1 base and J dropped 4 bases, with 16 bases sitting between them. CDR3 length equals 16 residues. The CDR3: CASSLRAPRRADTQYF. In DNA, the CDR3 is TGCGCCAGCAGCTTGCGCGCCCCGAGGCGGGCAGATACGCAGTATTTT.

The chain couples TRBV7-7 to TRBJ2-2; the D is unclear. The CDR3 sequence is 13 residues long. CDR1 is SSHAT, CDR2 FNYEAQ, per germline (reference sequence). Trimming shortened V by 10 bases and J by 6 bases, and 15 bases separated the two germline ends. The CDR3: CATAKESAGELFF. CDR3 in DNA: TGTGCCACTGCAAAAGAGTCTGCCGGGGAGCTGTTTTTT.

This chain joins TRBV27 and TRBJ1-1; D unclear. The germline V gene has CDR1 MNHEY and CDR2 SMNVEV (reference sequence). V dropped 2 bases and J dropped 5 bases, with 9 bases sitting between them. The CDR3 loop spans 13 amino acids. The DNA for the CDR3 is TGTGCCAGCAGTTTAGAGTCCGGGACTGAAGCTTTCTTT. The encoded protein is CASSLESGTEAFF.